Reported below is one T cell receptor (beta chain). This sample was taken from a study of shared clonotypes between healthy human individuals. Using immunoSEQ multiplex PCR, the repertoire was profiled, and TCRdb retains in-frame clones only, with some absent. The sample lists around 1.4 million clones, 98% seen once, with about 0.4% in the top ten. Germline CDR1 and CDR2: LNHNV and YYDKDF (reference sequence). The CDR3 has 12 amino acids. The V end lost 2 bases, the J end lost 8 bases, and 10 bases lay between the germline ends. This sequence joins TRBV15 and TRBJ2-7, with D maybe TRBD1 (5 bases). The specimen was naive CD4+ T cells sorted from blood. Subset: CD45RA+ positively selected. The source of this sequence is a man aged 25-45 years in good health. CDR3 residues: CATSRQGVQQYF. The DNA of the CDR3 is TGTGCCACCAGCAGACAGGGTGTACAGCAGTACTTC.